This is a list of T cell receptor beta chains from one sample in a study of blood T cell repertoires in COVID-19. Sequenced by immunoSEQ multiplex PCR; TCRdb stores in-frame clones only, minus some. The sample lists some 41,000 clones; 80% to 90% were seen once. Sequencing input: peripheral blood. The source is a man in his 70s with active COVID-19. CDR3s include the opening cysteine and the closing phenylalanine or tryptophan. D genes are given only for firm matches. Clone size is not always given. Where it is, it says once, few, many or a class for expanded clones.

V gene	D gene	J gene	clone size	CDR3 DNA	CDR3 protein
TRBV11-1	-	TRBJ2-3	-	TGTGCCAGCAGCTTAGGAGAAGATACGCAGTATTTT	CASSLGEDTQYF
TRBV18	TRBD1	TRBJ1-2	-	TGTGCCAGCTCACGGACAGGGACGAACTATGGCTACACCTTC	CASSRTGTNYGYTF
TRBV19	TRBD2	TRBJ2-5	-	TGTGCCAGTATCTCATTCTCCCGACTAGCGGGGAGGGAGACCCAGTACTTC	CASISFSRLAGRETQYF
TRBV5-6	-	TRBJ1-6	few	TGTGCCAGCAGCTCCCAAGGGGTTGGTTCACCCCTCCACTTT	CASSSQGVGSPLHF
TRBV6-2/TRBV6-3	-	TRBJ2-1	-	TGTGCCAGCAGTACCCCTCTTGCGGGGTCCTACAATGAGCAGTTCTTC	CASSTPLAGSYNEQFF
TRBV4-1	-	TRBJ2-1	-	TGCGCCAGCAGCCAAGGGACTGAATACAATGAGCAGTTCTTC	CASSQGTEYNEQFF
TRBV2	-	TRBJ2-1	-	TGTGCCAGCAGTGAAGAAGGTTCGACAGTTCGGTTCTTC	CASSEEGSTVRFF
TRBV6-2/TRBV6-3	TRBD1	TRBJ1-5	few	TGTGCCAGCAGTTACGTCAGGGGGCAGGGGCAGAATCAGCCCCAGCATTTT	CASSYVRGQGQNQPQHF
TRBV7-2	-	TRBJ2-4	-	TGTGCCATACCGGATGAGGGCAAAAACATTCAGTACTTC	CAIPDEGKNIQYF
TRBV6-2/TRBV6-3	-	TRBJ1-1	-	TGTGCCAGCAGCCTGGACTTTAACACTGAAGCTTTCTTT	CASSLDFNTEAFF
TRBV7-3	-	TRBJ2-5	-	TGTGCCAGCAGCTTAAGCTCGAGCAGGCAAGAGACCCAGTACTTC	CASSLSSSRQETQYF
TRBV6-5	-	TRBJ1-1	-	TGTGCCAGCCAAACCACAGGGAACACTGAAGCTTTCTTT	CASQTTGNTEAFF
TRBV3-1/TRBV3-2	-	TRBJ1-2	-	TGTGCCAGCAGCGCAAAGCCTAGTACTAACTATGGCTACACCTTC	CASSAKPSTNYGYTF
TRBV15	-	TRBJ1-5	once	TGTGCCACCAGCAGAGTGGGGGGGGAAGGGGGCAATCAGCCCCAGCATTTT	CATSRVGGEGGNQPQHF
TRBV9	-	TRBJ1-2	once	TGTGCCAGCAGCGCCGAGGGGGGGCACTATGGCTACACCTTC	CASSAEGGHYGYTF
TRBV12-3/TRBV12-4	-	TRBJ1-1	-	TGTGCCAGCAGGCTGGACAGTAACAGTGAAGCTTTCTTT	CASRLDSNSEAFF
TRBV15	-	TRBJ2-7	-	TGTGCCACCAGCAGAGATTATAACGAGCAGTACTTC	CATSRDYNEQYF
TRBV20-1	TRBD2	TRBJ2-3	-	TGCAGTGCTAGTCCCCGGGTAGCGGGGACAGATACGCAGTATTTT	CSASPRVAGTDTQYF
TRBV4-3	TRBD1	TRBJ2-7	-	TGCGCCAGCAGCCCGCGGACAGGGAGGGAGCAGTACTTC	CASSPRTGREQYF
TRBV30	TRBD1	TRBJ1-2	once	TGTGCCTGGAGAACAACAGGGGGCGCGACCGACCCGACCTCCCCGACCCGCCGGGGCTACACCTTC	CAWRTTGGATDPTSPTRRGYTF
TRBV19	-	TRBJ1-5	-	TGTGCCAGTAGTGCGTTAGCGGGCCGGAGCGATCAGCCCCAGCATTTT	CASSALAGRSDQPQHF
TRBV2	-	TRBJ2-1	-	TGTGCCAGCAACTCTGGCAATGAGCAGTTCTTC	CASNSGNEQFF
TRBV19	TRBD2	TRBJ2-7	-	TGTGCCAGTAGTAGGAGAGCGGGAGCCTCCGAGCAGTACTTC	CASSRRAGASEQYF
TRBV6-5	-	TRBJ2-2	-	TGTGCCAGCAGTTACGGTAGGGGTACCGGGGAGCTGTTTTTT	CASSYGRGTGELFF
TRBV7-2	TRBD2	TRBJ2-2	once	TGTGCCAGCAGCTTAGAACTAGCGGGATCCGGGGAGCTGTTTTTT	CASSLELAGSGELFF
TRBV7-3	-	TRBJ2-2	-	TGTGCCAGCAGCTTAACCGGGACGAACACCGGGGAGCTGTTTTTT	CASSLTGTNTGELFF
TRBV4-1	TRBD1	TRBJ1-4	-	TGCGCCAGCAGCCAAAAGGGACAGGGAACTAATGAAAAACTGTTTTTT	CASSQKGQGTNEKLFF
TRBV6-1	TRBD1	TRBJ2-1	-	TGTGCCAGCAGTGAAGAGGACAGGGGGGGCAATGAGCAGTTCTTC	CASSEEDRGGNEQFF
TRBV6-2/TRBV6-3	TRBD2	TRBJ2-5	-	TGTGCCAGCAGTTGGGGGTTTGGCGGGGGAGTTCAAGAGACCCAGTACTTC	CASSWGFGGGVQETQYF
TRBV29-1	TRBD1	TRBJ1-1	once	TGCAGCGTTTGGGACAGGGGGATTAGTACTGAAGCTTTCTTT	CSVWDRGISTEAFF
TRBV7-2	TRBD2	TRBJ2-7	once	TGTGCCAGCAGCTTATATCCCGATCGGGGGGGCTCCTACGAGCAGTACTTC	CASSLYPDRGGSYEQYF
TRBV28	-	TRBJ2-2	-	TGTGCCGTCGTGGGCAGGGCCCACACCGGGGAGCTGTTTTTT	CAVVGRAHTGELFF
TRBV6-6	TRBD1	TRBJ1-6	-	TGTGCCAGCAGTCCTCACAGACCGGGACAGGGGAGGGTTTTCTATAATTCACCCCTCCACTTT	CASSPHRPGQGRVFYNSPLHF
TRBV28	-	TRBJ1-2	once	TGTGCCAGCTCAAGCTACGGGGGAAACTATGGCTACACCTTC	CASSSYGGNYGYTF
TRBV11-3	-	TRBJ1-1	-	TGTGCCAGCAGCTTTTCAGGGAACACTGAAGCTTTCTTT	CASSFSGNTEAFF
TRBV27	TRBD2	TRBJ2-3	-	TGTGCCAGCAGTTTTGGGCGGGGGGTCACAGATACGCAGTATTTT	CASSFGRGVTDTQYF
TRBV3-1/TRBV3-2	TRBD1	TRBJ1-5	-	TGTGCCAGCAGCCAAGGGACAGGGTCATTTAATCAGCCCCAGCATTTT	CASSQGTGSFNQPQHF
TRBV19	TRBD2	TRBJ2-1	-	TGTGCCAGTAGTAAGTTAGCGGGGACGCCGGGTGAGCAGTTCTTC	CASSKLAGTPGEQFF
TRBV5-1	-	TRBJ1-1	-	TGCGCCAGCACCATCGGGGGAGGGACTGAAGCTTTCTTT	CASTIGGGTEAFF
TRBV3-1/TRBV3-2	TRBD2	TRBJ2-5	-	TGTGCCAGCAGCGCTAGCGGGCCCCAAGAGACCCAGTACTTC	CASSASGPQETQYF
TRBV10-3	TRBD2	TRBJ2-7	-	TGTGCCATCAGTGAGTCGCTGGGGACTAGCGGGGGACCCTACGAGCAGTACTTC	CAISESLGTSGGPYEQYF
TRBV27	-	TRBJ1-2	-	TGTGCCAGCAGTGCCGGACCTCGAAAAGGGGGTAACTATGGCTACACCTTC	CASSAGPRKGGNYGYTF
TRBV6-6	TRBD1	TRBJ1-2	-	TGTGCCAGCAGGCAGACGACAGGGGAGGGCTACACCTTC	CASRQTTGEGYTF
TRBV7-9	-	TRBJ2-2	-	TGTGCCAGCAGCTTAGCGCCTAGGGGCACCGGGGAGCTGTTTTTT	CASSLAPRGTGELFF
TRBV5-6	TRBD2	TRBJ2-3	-	TGTGCCAGCAGCATACTAGCGGGGGCCGCAGATACGCAGTATTTT	CASSILAGAADTQYF
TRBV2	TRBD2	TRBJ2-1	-	TGTGCCAGCAGTGAAGCGTGGGCTAGCGGGGGCTCCTACAATGAGCAGTTCTTC	CASSEAWASGGSYNEQFF
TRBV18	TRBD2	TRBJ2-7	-	TGTGCCAGCTCACCACGGACTAGCGGGGGGCTGAGCTCCTACGAGCAGTACTTC	CASSPRTSGGLSSYEQYF
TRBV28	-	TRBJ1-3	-	TGTGCCAGCAGTTTACGGAGCTCTGGAAACACCATATATTTT	CASSLRSSGNTIYF
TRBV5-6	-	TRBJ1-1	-	TGTGCCAGCAGCCTACAGGGTGAAAGGAACACTGAAGCTTTCTTT	CASSLQGERNTEAFF
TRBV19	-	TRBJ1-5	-	TGTGCCAGTAGTATCGGGGGGAGGGGCTCCTATAGCAATCAGCCCCAGCATTTT	CASSIGGRGSYSNQPQHF
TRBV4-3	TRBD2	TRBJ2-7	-	TGCGCCAGCAGCCAAGATTCTAGCGGGGGGCCCCACGAGCAGTACTTC	CASSQDSSGGPHEQYF
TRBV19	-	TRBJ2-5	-	TGTGCCAGTAGTAGGAAGGGAGGAGAGACCCAGTACTTC	CASSRKGGETQYF
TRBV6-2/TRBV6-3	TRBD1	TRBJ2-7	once	TGTGCCAGCAGTGGGACAGGGAGAAGTTTTACCTACGAGCAGTACTTC	CASSGTGRSFTYEQYF
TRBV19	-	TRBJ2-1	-	TGTGCCAGTAGTGAAGGAGGCAGGAACAATGAGCAGTTCTTC	CASSEGGRNNEQFF